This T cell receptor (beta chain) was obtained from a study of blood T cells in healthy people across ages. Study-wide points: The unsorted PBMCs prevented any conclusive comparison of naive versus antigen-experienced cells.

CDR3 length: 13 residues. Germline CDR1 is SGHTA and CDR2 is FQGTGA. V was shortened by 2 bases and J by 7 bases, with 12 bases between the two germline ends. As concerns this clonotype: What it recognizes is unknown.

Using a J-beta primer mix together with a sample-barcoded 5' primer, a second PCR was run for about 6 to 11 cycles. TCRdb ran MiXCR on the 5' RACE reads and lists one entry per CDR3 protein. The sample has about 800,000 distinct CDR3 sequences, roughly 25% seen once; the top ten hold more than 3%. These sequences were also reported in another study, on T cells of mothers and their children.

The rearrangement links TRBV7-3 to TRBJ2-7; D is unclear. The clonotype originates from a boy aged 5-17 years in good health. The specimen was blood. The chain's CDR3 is CASSLEDGSEQYF. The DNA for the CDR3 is TGTGCCAGCAGCTTAGAGGACGGATCGGAGCAGTACTTC.